This T cell receptor (beta chain) was documented in a study of early T cells in non-severe SARS-CoV-2 infection. TCRdb called the 5' RACE reads again in MiXCR, with one record for every CDR3 protein. Among 25,000 to 40,000 distinct CDR3 sequences listed, roughly 5.7% were seen once. There are many counts of this clonotype. CDR1 DFQATT and CDR2 SNEGSKA come from the germline V gene (reference sequence). The CDR3 is 15 residues long. The trim removed 1 base at V and 3 bases at J, leaving 6 bases unmatched. This chain links TRBV20-1 with TRBJ2-1; 7 positions match TRBD1. This TCR was sampled from an adult who was a healthcare worker with PCR-confirmed SARS-CoV-2 infection or an uninfected control (not recorded which). Source material: whole blood. CDR3 DNA: TGCAGTGCTAGAGGGGGGACAGCGCGCTACAATGAGCAGTTCTTC. Translating gives CSARGGTARYNEQFF.